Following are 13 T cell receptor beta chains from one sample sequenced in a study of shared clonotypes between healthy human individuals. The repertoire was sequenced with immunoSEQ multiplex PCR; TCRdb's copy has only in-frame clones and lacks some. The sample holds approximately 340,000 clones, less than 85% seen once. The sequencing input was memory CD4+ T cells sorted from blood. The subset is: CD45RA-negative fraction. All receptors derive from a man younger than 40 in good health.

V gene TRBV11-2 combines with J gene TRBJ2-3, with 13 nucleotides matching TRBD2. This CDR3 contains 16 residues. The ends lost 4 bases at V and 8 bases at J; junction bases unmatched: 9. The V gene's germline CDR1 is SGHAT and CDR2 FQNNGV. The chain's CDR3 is CASSSGLAGTLGTQYF. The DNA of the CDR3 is TGTGCCAGCAGCTCGGGACTAGCGGGAACCCTGGGTACGCAGTATTTT.

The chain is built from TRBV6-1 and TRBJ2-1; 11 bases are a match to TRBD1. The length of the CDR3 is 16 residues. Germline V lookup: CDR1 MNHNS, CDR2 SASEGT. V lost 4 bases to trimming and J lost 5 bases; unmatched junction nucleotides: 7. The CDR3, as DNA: TGTGCCAGCAGTGCCTTTTCGGGACAGGGGGACAATGAGCAGTTCTTC. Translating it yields CASSAFSGQGDNEQFF.

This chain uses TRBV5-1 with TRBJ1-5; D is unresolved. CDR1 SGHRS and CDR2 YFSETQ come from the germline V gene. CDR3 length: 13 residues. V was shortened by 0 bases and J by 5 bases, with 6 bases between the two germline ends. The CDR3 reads CASSLGPYQPQHF. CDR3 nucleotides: TGCGCCAGCAGCTTGGGACCTTATCAGCCCCAGCATTTT.

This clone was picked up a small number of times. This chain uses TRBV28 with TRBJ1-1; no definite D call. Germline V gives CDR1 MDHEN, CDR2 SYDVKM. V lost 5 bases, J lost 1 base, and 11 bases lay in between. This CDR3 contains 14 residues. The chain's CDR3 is CASSGTPPNTEAFF. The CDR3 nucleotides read TGTGCCAGCAGTGGAACGCCCCCGAACACTGAAGCTTTCTTT.

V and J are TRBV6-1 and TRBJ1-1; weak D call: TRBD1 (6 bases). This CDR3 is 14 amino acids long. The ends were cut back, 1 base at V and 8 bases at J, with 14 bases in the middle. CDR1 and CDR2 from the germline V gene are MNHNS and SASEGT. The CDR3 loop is CASSEGWGGLEAFF. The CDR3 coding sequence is TGTGCCAGCAGTGAAGGATGGGGGGGGCTAGAAGCTTTCTTT.

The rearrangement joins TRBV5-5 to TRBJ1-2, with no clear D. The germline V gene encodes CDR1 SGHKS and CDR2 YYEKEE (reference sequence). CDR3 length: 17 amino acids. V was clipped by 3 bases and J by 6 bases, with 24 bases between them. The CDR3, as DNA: TGTGCCAGCAGCTCGAGCCTAATCGGTTTGGGAAGGAATGGCTACACCTTC. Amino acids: CASSSSLIGLGRNGYTF.

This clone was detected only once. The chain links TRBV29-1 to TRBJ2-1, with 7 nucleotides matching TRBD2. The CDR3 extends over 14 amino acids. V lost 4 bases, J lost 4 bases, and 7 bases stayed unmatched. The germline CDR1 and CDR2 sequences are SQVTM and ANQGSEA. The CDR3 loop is CSVAAAGAYNEQFF. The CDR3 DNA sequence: TGCAGCGTTGCCGCGGCGGGAGCGTACAATGAGCAGTTCTTC.

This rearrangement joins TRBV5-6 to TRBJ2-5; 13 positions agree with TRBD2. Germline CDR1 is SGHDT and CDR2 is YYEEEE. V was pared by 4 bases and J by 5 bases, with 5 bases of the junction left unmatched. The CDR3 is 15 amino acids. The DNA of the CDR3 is TGTGCCAGCAGCCGGACTAGCGGGAGCTGGGAGACCCAGTACTTC. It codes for CASSRTSGSWETQYF. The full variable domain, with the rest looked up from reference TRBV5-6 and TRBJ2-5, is DAGVTQSPTHLIKTRGQQVTLRCSPKSGHDTVSWYQQALGQGPQFIFQYYEEEERQRGNFPDRFSGHQFPNYSSELNVNALLLGDSALYLCASSRTSGSWETQYFGPGTRLLVL.

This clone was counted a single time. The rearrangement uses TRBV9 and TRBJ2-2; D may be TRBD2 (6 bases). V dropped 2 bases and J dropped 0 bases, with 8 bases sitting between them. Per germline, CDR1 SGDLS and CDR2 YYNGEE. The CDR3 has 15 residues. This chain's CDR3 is CASSVGGTNTGELFF. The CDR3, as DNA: TGTGCCAGCAGCGTCGGGGGTACGAACACCGGGGAGCTGTTTTTT.

In DNA, the CDR3 is TGCGCCAGCAGCCAAAGGGACAGGGGGTTCACTGAAGCTTTCTTT. The encoded protein is CASSQRDRGFTEAFF. The chain joins TRBV4-3 to TRBJ1-1; 11 bases agree with TRBD1. Per germline, CDR1 LGHNA and CDR2 YSLEER. Trimming cost V 2 bases and J 4 bases; bases outside gene matches: 3. CDR3 length equals 15 residues.

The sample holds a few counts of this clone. Here the CDR3 reads CASSLTFGTGTSGSEQYF. The CDR3 DNA reads TGTGCCAGCAGCCTTACTTTCGGAACCGGGACTAGCGGGAGCGAGCAGTACTTC. This sequence joins TRBV7-9 and TRBJ2-7, with 14 bases aligning to TRBD2. There are 18 residues in the CDR3. In germline, CDR1 is SEHNR, CDR2 FQNEAQ (reference sequence). Trimming cost V 5 bases and J 6 bases; bases outside gene matches: 15.

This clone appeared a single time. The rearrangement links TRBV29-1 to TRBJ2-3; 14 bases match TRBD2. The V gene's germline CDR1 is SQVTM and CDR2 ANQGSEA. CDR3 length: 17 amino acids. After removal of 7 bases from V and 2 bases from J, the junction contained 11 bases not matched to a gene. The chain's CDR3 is CSASPGLAGDPTDTQYF. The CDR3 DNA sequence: TGCAGCGCCTCGCCGGGACTAGCGGGAGATCCCACAGATACGCAGTATTTT.

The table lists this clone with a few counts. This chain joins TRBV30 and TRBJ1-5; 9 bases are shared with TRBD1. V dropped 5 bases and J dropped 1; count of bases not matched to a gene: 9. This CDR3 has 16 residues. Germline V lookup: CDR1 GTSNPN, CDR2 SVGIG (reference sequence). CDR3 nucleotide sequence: TGTGCCTGGGATTTTCCCGGGACAGGGAGCAATCAGCCCCAGCATTTT. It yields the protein CAWDFPGTGSNQPQHF.